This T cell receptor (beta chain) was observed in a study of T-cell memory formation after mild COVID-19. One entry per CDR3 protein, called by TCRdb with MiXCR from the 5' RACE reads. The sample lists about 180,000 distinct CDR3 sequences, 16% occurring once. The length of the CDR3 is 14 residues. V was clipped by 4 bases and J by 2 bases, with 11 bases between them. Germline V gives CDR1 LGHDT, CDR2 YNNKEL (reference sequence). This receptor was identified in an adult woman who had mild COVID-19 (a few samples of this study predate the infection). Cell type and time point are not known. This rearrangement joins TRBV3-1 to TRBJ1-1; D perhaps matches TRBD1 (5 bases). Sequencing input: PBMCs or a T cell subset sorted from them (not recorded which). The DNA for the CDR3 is TGTGCCAGCAGCCTGCGGGACGGAAACACTGAAGCTTTCTTT. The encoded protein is CASSLRDGNTEAFF.